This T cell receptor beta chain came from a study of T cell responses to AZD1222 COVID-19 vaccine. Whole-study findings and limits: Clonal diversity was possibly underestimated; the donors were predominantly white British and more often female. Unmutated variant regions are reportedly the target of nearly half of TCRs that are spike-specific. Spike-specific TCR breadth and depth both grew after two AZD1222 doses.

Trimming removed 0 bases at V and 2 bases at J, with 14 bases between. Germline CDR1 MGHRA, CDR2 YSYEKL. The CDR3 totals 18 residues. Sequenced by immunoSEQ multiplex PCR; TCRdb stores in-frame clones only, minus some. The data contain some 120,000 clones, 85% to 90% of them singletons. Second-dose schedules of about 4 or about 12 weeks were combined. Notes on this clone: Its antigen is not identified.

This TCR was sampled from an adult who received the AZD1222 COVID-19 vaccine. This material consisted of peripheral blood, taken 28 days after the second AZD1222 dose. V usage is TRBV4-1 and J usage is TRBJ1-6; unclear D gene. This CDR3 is CASSQDGSLVTYNSPLHF. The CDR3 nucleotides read TGCGCCAGCAGCCAAGATGGGAGTTTAGTGACCTATAATTCACCCCTCCACTTT.